The rows below give T cell receptor beta chains drawn from one sample of a study of beta chain features in type 1 diabetes. Generated by immunoSEQ multiplex PCR, the TCRdb table keeps only in-frame clones and is missing some. The table lists hundreds of thousands of clones, 15% to 20% of them singletons, with 0.02% to 0.025% in the top ten. The sequenced material came from naive CD4+ T cells from blood. These receptors were obtained from a woman aged 18-29 years in good health. Both conserved end residues are part of each CDR3. The D gene is left open where the match is weak. Not all rows give a size; the values are once, few, many and, for expanded clones, a class.

cdr3_length j_call d_call v_call clone_size cdr3_aa cdr3_nt
14 TRBJ1-2 . TRBV25-1 . CASSEQGRGYGYTF TGTGCCAGCAGTGAGCAGGGGAGAGGCTATGGCTACACCTTC
16 TRBJ2-7 . TRBV18 few CASSPPTGLQAVEQYF TGTGCCAGCTCACCACCAACCGGTCTTCAAGCCGTCGAGCAGTACTTC
19 TRBJ2-2 . TRBV7-9 few CASSQKGGLARQNTGELFF TGTGCCAGCAGTCAAAAGGGCGGGCTTGCTCGACAGAACACCGGGGAGCTGTTTTTT
16 TRBJ2-2 TRBD2 TRBV5-1 . CASSSGTSGNTGELFF TGCGCCAGCAGCTCCGGGACTAGCGGGAACACCGGGGAGCTGTTTTTT
16 TRBJ2-7 TRBD1 TRBV7-8 . CASSLRPGQRNYEQYF TGTGCCAGCAGCTTGCGTCCGGGACAGAGAAACTACGAGCAGTACTTC
15 TRBJ2-7 . TRBV5-6 . CASSLAPGSSYEQYF TGTGCCAGCAGCTTGGCCCCGGGGAGCTCCTACGAGCAGTACTTC
13 TRBJ1-1 . TRBV2 . CASREDRNTEAFF TGTGCCAGCAGGGAGGACAGGAACACTGAAGCTTTCTTT
14 TRBJ2-7 . TRBV5-1 few CASSSDGQGYEQYF TGCGCCAGCAGCTCCGACGGGCAGGGTTACGAGCAGTACTTC
15 TRBJ1-5 . TRBV7-9 few CASSSGEYSNQPQHF TGTGCCAGCAGCTCAGGGGAATATAGCAATCAGCCCCAGCATTTT
15 TRBJ2-5 . TRBV27 few CASSGTGRREETQYF TGTGCCAGCAGTGGGACCGGACGACGAGAGGAGACCCAGTACTTC
14 TRBJ2-7 TRBD1 TRBV14 . CASSWDSSPTRQYF TGTGCCAGCAGCTGGGACAGCAGCCCTACGAGGCAGTACTTC
17 TRBJ2-3 . TRBV7-9 few CASSLKWDLASPDTQYF TGTGCCAGCAGCCTGAAATGGGACTTAGCCTCGCCAGATACGCAGTATTTT
17 TRBJ2-1 TRBD2 TRBV7-2 few CASSLAIAGDPYNEQFF TGTGCCAGCAGCTTAGCGATAGCGGGAGACCCCTACAATGAGCAGTTCTTC
12 TRBJ1-3 . TRBV15 . CATSEGKNTIYF TGTGCCACCAGCGAAGGGAAAAACACCATATATTTT
11 TRBJ2-5 . TRBV6-5 few CASTRGQTQYF TGTGCCAGCACCCGGGGACAGACCCAGTACTTC
17 TRBJ2-4 . TRBV28 . CASSGPSPHLYTNIQYF TGTGCCAGCAGCGGCCCCTCACCCCACCTTTACACAAACATTCAGTACTTC
15 TRBJ1-4 TRBD1 TRBV10-3 . CAISESTGANEKLFF TGTGCCATCAGTGAGTCGACAGGGGCTAATGAAAAACTGTTTTTT
15 TRBJ2-3 TRBD2 TRBV7-8 . CASSRARGSTDTQYF TGTGCCAGCAGCCGGGCGCGGGGGAGCACAGATACGCAGTATTTT
14 TRBJ1-4 . TRBV7-9 few CASSLAPVPEKLFF TGTGCCAGCAGCTTAGCGCCAGTCCCCGAAAAACTGTTTTTT
14 TRBJ2-7 . TRBV7-9 . CASSFIASTYEQYF TGTGCCAGCAGCTTTATTGCTAGCACCTACGAGCAGTACTTC
14 TRBJ2-1 TRBD1 TRBV19 . CASSFGTGGNEQFF TGTGCCAGTAGTTTTGGGACAGGGGGCAATGAGCAGTTCTTC
16 TRBJ2-5 . TRBV9 few CASSVAPKASWETQYF TGTGCCAGCAGCGTAGCGCCCAAGGCTAGCTGGGAGACCCAGTACTTC
13 TRBJ2-4 TRBD2 TRBV5-8 few CASSLAGKNIQYF TGTGCCAGCAGTTTAGCGGGAAAAAACATTCAGTACTTC
12 TRBJ1-3 . TRBV13 . CASSFSGNTIYF TGTGCCAGCAGTTTCTCTGGAAACACCATATATTTT
13 TRBJ1-5 . TRBV9 . CASSEQGGQPQHF TGTGCCAGCAGCGAACAGGGCGGTCAGCCCCAGCATTTT
16 TRBJ1-1 TRBD1 TRBV18 . CASSPTSGGRFGEAFF TGTGCCAGCTCACCAACCTCAGGGGGGCGATTTGGGGAGGCTTTCTTT
12 TRBJ2-5 TRBD1 TRBV14 . CASSSTGATQYF TGTGCCAGCAGCTCGACAGGGGCGACCCAGTACTTC
15 TRBJ2-2 . TRBV9 . CASSVVPDSTGELFF TGTGCCAGCAGCGTAGTCCCTGACAGCACCGGGGAGCTGTTTTTT
14 TRBJ2-5 . TRBV7-9 . CASSLELAGETQYF TGTGCCAGCAGCTTAGAGTTGGCGGGGGAGACCCAGTACTTC
14 TRBJ2-5 . TRBV6-5 few CASSYSYRQETQYF TGTGCCAGCAGTTACTCCTACAGGCAAGAGACCCAGTACTTC
21 TRBJ1-2 . TRBV12-5 . CASGLVLGRAGAGYGESGYTF TGTGCTAGTGGTTTGGTATTGGGTCGGGCCGGCGCAGGGTACGGAGAATCTGGCTACACCTTC
18 TRBJ1-5 . TRBV4-1 few CASSQDGRQVRSNQPQHF TGCGCCAGCAGCCAAGATGGACGACAGGTTCGGAGCAATCAGCCCCAGCATTTT
14 TRBJ2-1 TRBD2 TRBV10-3 . CAIRPLAGGNEQFF TGTGCCATCAGGCCTCTAGCGGGAGGCAATGAGCAGTTCTTC
13 TRBJ2-3 TRBD2 TRBV28 . CASSSGGVDTQYF TGTGCCAGCTCCTCGGGGGGAGTAGATACGCAGTATTTT
15 TRBJ2-1 TRBD2 TRBV11-3 . CASSLAGGNYNEQFF TGTGCCAGCAGCTTAGCGGGAGGGAACTACAATGAGCAGTTCTTC
14 TRBJ2-7 TRBD2 TRBV9 . CASWSTSGSHEQYF TGTGCCAGCTGGAGTACTAGCGGGAGCCACGAGCAGTACTTC
10 TRBJ1-1 . TRBV20-1 . CRGVGQEAFF TGCAGGGGTGTAGGGCAGGAAGCTTTCTTT
14 TRBJ2-1 TRBD2 TRBV27 . CASSYSGSGREQFF TGTGCCAGCAGTTACAGCGGGAGTGGTAGAGAGCAGTTCTTC
11 TRBJ2-7 . TRBV2 . CASSISYEQYF TGTGCCAGCAGCATCTCCTACGAGCAGTACTTC
16 TRBJ2-2 . TRBV19 few CASSHFLAANTGELFF TGTGCCAGTAGTCATTTTCTTGCTGCGAACACCGGGGAGCTGTTTTTT
17 TRBJ2-6 . TRBV11-2 . CASSRDRNRSGANVLTF TGTGCCAGCAGCCGGGACCGCAACCGCTCTGGGGCCAACGTCCTGACTTTC
14 TRBJ2-1 . TRBV6-6 few CASSYAYGADEQFF TGTGCCAGCAGTTACGCGTATGGGGCGGATGAGCAGTTCTTC
14 TRBJ2-5 . TRBV10-3 . CAISEALRSETQYF TGTGCCATCAGTGAGGCCCTGCGCTCGGAGACCCAGTACTTC
13 TRBJ2-7 . TRBV2 . CASSTGLGYEQYF TGTGCCAGCAGTACCGGACTTGGCTACGAGCAGTACTTC
15 TRBJ1-1 . TRBV15 . CATSRDRWQETRPFF TGTGCCACCAGCAGAGATCGGTGGCAGGAAACGCGGCCTTTCTTT
16 TRBJ1-2 . TRBV9 . CASSLSPALANYGYTF TGTGCCAGCAGCCTCTCCCCGGCCTTAGCTAACTATGGCTACACCTTC
14 TRBJ1-2 . TRBV14 . CASSHGQSYYGYTF TGTGCCAGCAGCCATGGACAGTCTTACTATGGCTACACCTTC
17 TRBJ2-5 TRBD2 TRBV19 few CASSIGASGSYQETQYF TGTGCCAGTAGTATAGGCGCTAGCGGTTCGTACCAAGAGACCCAGTACTTC
14 TRBJ2-1 . TRBV5-6 . CASSLGNSYNEQFF TGTGCCAGCAGCTTGGGTAACTCCTACAATGAGCAGTTCTTC
16 TRBJ2-2 TRBD2 TRBV2 few CASRTGTSGISGELFF TGTGCCAGCAGAACCGGGACTAGCGGGATTTCCGGGGAGCTGTTTTTT
15 TRBJ1-1 . TRBV5-1 . CASSSQGLLNTEAFF TGCGCCAGCAGCTCGCAGGGGCTACTGAACACTGAAGCTTTCTTT
14 TRBJ2-4 . TRBV2 . CASSERGVSNIQYF TGTGCCAGCAGTGAGAGAGGGGTTTCAAACATTCAGTACTTC
14 TRBJ2-7 TRBD1 TRBV7-9 few CASSPRQGSYEQYF TGTGCCAGCAGCCCAAGACAGGGCTCCTACGAGCAGTACTTC
15 TRBJ2-3 . TRBV15 few CATSRESFSTDTQYF TGTGCCACCAGCAGAGAGAGTTTCTCGACAGATACGCAGTATTTT
12 TRBJ2-7 . TRBV5-4 . CASSFARGKQYF TGTGCCAGCAGCTTCGCCCGGGGCAAGCAGTACTTC
16 TRBJ2-2 . TRBV9 . CASSQTGYANTGELFF TGTGCCAGCAGCCAGACGGGGTACGCGAACACCGGGGAGCTGTTTTTT
14 TRBJ2-1 . TRBV7-2 . CASSPQTAYNEQFF TGTGCCAGCAGCCCTCAGACAGCTTACAATGAGCAGTTCTTC